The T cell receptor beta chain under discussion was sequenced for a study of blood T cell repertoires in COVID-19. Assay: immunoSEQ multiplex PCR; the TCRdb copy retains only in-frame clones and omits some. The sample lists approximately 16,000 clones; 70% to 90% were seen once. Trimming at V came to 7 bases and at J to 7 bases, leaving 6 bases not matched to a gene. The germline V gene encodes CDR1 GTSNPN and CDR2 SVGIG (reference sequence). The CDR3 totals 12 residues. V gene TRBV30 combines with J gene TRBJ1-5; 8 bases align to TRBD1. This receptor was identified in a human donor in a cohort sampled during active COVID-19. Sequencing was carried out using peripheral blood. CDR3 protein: CAYDRGRQPQHF. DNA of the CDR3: TGTGCCTACGACAGGGGAAGGCAGCCCCAGCATTTT.